Detailed here is one TCR beta chain. The antigen it recognizes is unknown. No much larger clone is present one base from it, and per-base qualities are unavailable. Whole blood was collected in K2EDTA tubes by collaborating institutions according to the institutions' own protocols. For TCRbeta analysis, collaborators shipped samples in one of three forms: frozen whole blood, isolated PBMCs, or DNA extracted from either of those sample types. TCRbeta CDR3 regions were amplified from genomic DNA by means of the immunoSEQ Assay, a bias-controlled multiplex PCR. In the authors' own workflow: The number of nucleated cells in each sample was estimated from the amplification of reference gene primers within the assay. To quantify the absolute abundance of each unique TCRbeta CDR3 rearrangement, sequence reads were collapsed and filtered. For each sample, productive Simpson clonality was calculated by taking the square root of Simpson's diversity index across productive rearrangements. The source is immuneACCESS, and TCRdb retained only in-frame sequences with V and J called. Part of the clones is not carried over; for the studies checked, unresolved V genes explain less than half of this, and the remainder is unexplained. The DNA gave D and trimming, while V, J and clone size come from that table. For this sample the table gives 150,000 to 200,000 clones, of which around 87% were detected only once. The ten largest clones represent 7% of the sample.

The sample is drawn from a study of blood T cell repertoires in COVID-19 (dated by TCRdb to the early 2020s). Regarding the research as a whole: Samples from collaborators originated in the United States, Italy and Spain and spanned both the acute and convalescent phases of COVID-19. The material from the prospective study consisted of cDNA or gDNA derived from T cells, B-cell-depleted T cells, or PBMCs. Deeply sampled blood TCRbeta repertoires from subjects exposed to, actively infected with, or recovered from COVID-19 were included in the dataset. The repertoires were released in a freely available public database intended as a resource for research on the immune response to SARS-CoV-2. Samples were obtained from the ongoing ImmuneRACE study (first 160 participants) and from about 1,300 subjects provided by 6 global collaborators. Nearly every sample came with metadata listing a de-identified subject ID, COVID-19 status, age in years and sex. HLA class I and class II types, where available, came from metadata supplied by the sample provider rather than from assay-based typing. What the authors observed across the whole study: The amount of clinical and demographic metadata varied by source and participant and was provided uncurated.

As encoded in the germline V gene, CDR1 is MDHEN while CDR2 is SYDVKM. Trimming at the junction amounts to 5 bases on V and 4 bases on J, and the germline ends lie 11 bases apart. There are 13 amino acids in the CDR3, from cysteine to phenylalanine inclusive. Only the CDR3 DNA is retained, 39 bases long and in frame from the first base. Sequenced material: peripheral blood. This clonotype was sampled from a woman over 75 in a cohort sampled during active or convalescent COVID-19. This receptor chain uses TRBV28 and TRBJ1-2; TRBD1 is perhaps the D gene, given 5 matching bases. The CDR3 sequence is CASSIVGLYGYTF. In nucleotide form, the sequence is TGTGCCAGCAGTATCGTGGGGCTCTATGGCTACACCTTC.